This T cell receptor (beta chain) was sequenced in a study of T cell responses to AZD1222 COVID-19 vaccine. Study at large: Both about-4-week and about-12-week second-dose recipients were combined. Whole-study findings and limits: Reportedly, nearly half of unique spike TCRs recognized epitopes outside B.1.351/B.1.1.7 mutations. Clonal diversity may have been underestimated, and the donors were mostly white British, with more females than males. Recipients of two AZD1222 doses showed rising Spike-specific TCR breadth and depth.

TCRdb's table, derived via immunoSEQ multiplex PCR, lists solely in-frame clones and lacks some. The table has about 120,000 clones, 87% seen once; the top ten hold roughly 9.8%. Comment on this clone: Its antigen is as yet unknown.

CDR1 SGDLS and CDR2 YYNGEE come from the germline V gene. V lost 5 bases to trimming and J lost 6 bases; unmatched junction nucleotides: 12. This CDR3 contains 16 residues. The chain employs TRBV9 and TRBJ2-2; the match to TRBD2 covers 8 bases. This clonotype was obtained from an adult in good health. The input for sequencing was peripheral blood, taken on day 0 of AZD1222 vaccination. The CDR3 sequence is CASSERTSFVAGELFF. The CDR3 DNA sequence: TGTGCCAGCAGTGAACGGACTAGCTTTGTCGCCGGGGAGCTGTTTTTT.